This TCR beta chain was found in a study of cytomegalovirus exposure and HLA in healthy donors. V was shortened by 5 bases and J by 7 bases, with 18 bases between the two germline ends. Germline V CDR1 and CDR2: SNHLY, FYNNEI. The CDR3 spans 14 residues. Sequencing used immunoSEQ multiplex PCR; TCRdb keeps in-frame clones, though not all of them. The table lists about 240,000 clones, more than 75% of them singletons. This clone was recorded a few times. This TCR was recovered from a man between 18 and 35 years old in good health and CMV-seronegative. The sample taken for sequencing was PBMCs. The rearrangement links TRBV2 to TRBJ2-7; D might be TRBD2 (6 bases). CDR3 sequence reads: CASSKAGPLGEQYF. CDR3 bases: TGTGCCAGCAGTAAGGCGGGACCCCTGGGGGAGCAGTACTTC. Drawing the rest from reference TRBV2 and TRBJ2-7, the complete variable domain is EPEVTQTPSHQVTQMGQEVILRCVPISNHLYFYWYRQILGQKVEFLVSFYNNEISEKSEIFDDQFSVERPDGSNFTLKIRSTKLEDSAMYFCASSKAGPLGEQYFGPGTRLTVT.